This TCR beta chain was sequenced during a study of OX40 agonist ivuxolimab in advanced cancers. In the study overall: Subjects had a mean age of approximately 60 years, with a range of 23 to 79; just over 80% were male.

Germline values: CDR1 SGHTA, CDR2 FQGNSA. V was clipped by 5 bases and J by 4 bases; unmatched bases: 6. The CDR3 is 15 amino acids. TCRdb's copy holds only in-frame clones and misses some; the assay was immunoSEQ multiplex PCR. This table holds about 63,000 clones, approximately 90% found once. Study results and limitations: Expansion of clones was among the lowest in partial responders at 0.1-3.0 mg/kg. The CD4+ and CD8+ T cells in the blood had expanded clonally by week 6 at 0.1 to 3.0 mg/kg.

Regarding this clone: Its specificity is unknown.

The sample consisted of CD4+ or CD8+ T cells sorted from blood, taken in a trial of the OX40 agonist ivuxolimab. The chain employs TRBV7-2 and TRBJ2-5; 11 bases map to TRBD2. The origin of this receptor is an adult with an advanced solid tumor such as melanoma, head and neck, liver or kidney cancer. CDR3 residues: CASSALAGGIETQYF. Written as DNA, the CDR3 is TGTGCCAGCAGCGCCCTAGCGGGAGGTATAGAGACCCAGTACTTC.